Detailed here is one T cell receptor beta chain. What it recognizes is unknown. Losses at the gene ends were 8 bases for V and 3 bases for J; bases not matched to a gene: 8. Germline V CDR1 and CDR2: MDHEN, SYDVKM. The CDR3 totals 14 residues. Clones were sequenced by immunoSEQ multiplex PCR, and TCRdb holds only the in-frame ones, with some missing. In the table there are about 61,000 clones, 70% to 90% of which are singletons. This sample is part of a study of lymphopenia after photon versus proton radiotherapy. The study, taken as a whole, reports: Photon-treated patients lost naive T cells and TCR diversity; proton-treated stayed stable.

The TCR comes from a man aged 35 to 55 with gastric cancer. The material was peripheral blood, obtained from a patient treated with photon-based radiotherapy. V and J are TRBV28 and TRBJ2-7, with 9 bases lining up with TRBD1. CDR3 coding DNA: TGTGCCAGCGGGGGGGACAGGGAGAACTACGAGCAGTACTTC. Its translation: CASGGDRENYEQYF.